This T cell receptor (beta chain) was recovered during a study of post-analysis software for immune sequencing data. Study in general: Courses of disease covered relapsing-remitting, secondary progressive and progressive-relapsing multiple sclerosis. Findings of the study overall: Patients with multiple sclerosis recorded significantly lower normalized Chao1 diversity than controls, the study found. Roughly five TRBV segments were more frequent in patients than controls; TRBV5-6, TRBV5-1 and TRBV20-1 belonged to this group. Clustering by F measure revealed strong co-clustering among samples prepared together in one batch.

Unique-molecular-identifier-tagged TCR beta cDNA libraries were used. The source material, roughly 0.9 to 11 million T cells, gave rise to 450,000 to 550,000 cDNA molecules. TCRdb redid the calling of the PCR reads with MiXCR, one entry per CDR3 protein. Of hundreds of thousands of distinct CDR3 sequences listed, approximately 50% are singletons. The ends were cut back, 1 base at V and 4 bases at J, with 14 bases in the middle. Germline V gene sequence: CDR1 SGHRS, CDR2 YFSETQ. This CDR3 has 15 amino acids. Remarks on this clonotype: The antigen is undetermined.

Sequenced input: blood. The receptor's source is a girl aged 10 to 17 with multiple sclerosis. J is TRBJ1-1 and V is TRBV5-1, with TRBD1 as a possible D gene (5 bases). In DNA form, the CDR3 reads TGCGCCAGCAGCTTGTCGGCAGGGTGGGGCACTGAAGCTTTCTTT. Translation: CASSLSAGWGTEAFF.